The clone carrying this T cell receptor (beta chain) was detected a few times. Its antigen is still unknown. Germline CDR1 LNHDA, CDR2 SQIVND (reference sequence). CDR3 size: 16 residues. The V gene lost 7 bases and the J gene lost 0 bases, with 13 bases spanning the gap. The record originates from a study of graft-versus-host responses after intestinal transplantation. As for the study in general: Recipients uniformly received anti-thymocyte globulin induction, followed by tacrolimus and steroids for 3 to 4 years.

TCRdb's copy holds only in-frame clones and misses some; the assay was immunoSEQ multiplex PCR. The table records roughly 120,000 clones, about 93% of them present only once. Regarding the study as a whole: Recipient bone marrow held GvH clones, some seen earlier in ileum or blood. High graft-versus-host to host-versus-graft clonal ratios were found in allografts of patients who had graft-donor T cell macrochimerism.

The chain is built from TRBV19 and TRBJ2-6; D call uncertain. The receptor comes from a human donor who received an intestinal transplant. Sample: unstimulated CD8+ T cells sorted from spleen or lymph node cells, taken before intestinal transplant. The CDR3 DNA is TGTGCCAGTATCGGGTTGGGGTACTCTGGGGCCAACGTCCTGACTTTC. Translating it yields CASIGLGYSGANVLTF.